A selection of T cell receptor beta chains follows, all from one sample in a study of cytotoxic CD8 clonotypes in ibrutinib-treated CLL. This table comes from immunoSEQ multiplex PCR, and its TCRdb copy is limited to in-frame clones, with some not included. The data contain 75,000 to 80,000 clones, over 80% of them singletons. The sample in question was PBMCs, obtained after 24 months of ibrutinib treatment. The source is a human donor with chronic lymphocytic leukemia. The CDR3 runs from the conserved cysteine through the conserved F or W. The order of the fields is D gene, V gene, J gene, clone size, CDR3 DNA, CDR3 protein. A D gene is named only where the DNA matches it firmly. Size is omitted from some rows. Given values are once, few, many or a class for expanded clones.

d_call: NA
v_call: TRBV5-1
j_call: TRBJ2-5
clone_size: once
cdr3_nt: TGCGCCAGCAGCACGGAGGCTAGCGGAGGGGGCGAGACCCAGTACTTC
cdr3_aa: CASSTEASGGGETQYF

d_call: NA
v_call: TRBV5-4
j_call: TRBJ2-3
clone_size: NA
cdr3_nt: TGTGCCAGCAGCTTGACGGTTCCGGGATCCCCAGATACGCAGTATTTT
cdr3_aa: CASSLTVPGSPDTQYF

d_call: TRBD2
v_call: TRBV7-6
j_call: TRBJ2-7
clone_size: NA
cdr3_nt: TGTGCCAGCAGCTTAGCGGTAGCGGGAGGATGGGCCGAGCAGTACTTC
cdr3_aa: CASSLAVAGGWAEQYF

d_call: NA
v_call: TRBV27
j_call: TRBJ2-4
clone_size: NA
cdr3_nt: TGTGCCAGCAGTATCCCGGGACAAGAGGACATTCAGTACTTC
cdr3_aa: CASSIPGQEDIQYF

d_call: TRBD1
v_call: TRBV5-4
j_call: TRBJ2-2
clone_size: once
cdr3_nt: TGTGCCAGCAGCCGCGCCGGGACAGGGGGCCGGACCGGGGAGCTGTTTTTT
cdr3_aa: CASSRAGTGGRTGELFF

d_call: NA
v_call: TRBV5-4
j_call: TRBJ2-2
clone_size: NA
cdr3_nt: TGTGCCAGCCAGACTAGGCGAGGAGCCGGGGAGCTGTTTTTT
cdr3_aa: CASQTRRGAGELFF

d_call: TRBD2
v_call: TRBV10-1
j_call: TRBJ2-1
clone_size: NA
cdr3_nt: TGCGCCAGCAGCCTAGCCGGACTAGCGGGATCAATCTCCTACAATGAGCAGTTCTTC
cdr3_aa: CASSLAGLAGSISYNEQFF

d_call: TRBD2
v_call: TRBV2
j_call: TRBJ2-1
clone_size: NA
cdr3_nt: TGTGCCAGCAGCGGACTAGTACCCCGCAATGAGCAGTTCTTC
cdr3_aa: CASSGLVPRNEQFF

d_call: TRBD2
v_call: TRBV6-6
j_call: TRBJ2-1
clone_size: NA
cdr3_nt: TGTGCCAGCAGTTCACCGACTAGCGGGAGTTTCGATGAGCAGTTCTTC
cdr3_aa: CASSSPTSGSFDEQFF

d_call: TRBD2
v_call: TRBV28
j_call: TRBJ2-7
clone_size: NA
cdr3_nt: TGTGCCAGCAGTTATGGGAGGGCTAGGGGACTAGCGGGAGAGGTCAACGAGCAGTACTTC
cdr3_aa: CASSYGRARGLAGEVNEQYF

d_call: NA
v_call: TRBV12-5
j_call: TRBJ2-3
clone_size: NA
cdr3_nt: TGTGCTAGTGGTTTATCAGGGGACGGCACAGATACGCAGTATTTT
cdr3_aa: CASGLSGDGTDTQYF

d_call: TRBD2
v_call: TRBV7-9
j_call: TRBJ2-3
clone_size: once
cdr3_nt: TGTGCCAGCAGCTCTAGCGGAACTAGCACAGATACGCAGTATTTT
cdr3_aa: CASSSSGTSTDTQYF

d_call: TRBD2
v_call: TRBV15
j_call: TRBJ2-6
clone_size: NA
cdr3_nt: TGTGCCACCAGCAGATCGACTAGCGGACGCTCTGGGGCCAACGTCCTGACTTTC
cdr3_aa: CATSRSTSGRSGANVLTF

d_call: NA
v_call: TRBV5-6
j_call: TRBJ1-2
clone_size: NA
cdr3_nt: TGTGCCAGCAGCTTGCGTCCAGCTAACTATGGCTACACCTTC
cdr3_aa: CASSLRPANYGYTF

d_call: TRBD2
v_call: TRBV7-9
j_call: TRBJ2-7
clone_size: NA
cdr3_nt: TGTGCCAGCAGCCCCCGGGGTAGCGGGAGTGGCGAGCAGTACTTC
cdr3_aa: CASSPRGSGSGEQYF

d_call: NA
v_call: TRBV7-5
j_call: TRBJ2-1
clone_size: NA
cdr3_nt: TGTGCCAGCAGCTTAATAGGTCAGGGAGGCAGCGATGAGCAGTTCTTC
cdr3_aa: CASSLIGQGGSDEQFF

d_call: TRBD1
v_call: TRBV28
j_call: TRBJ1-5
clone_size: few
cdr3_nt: TGTGCCAGCAGTCATCGGACAGGGATAAAACAGCCCCAGCATTTT
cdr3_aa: CASSHRTGIKQPQHF

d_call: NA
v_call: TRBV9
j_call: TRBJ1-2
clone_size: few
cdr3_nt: TGTGCCAGCAGCTTACGGCCCAACTATGGCTACACCTTC
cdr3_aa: CASSLRPNYGYTF

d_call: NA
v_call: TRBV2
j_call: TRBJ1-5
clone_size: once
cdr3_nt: TGTGCCAGCAGTTACCAAGGTAGCAATCAGCCCCAGCATTTT
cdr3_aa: CASSYQGSNQPQHF

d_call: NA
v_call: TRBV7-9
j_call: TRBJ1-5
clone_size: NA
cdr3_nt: TGTGCCAGCAGCCCAGGTCGTGGACGCAATCAGCCCCAGCATTTT
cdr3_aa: CASSPGRGRNQPQHF

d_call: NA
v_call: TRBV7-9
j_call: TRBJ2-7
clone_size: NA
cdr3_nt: TGTGCCAGCAGCTCGACCCGGGGGGCAGTCTACGAGCAGTACTTC
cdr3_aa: CASSSTRGAVYEQYF

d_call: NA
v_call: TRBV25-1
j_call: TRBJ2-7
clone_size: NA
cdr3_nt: TGTGCCAGCAGTGAATACTTATCCGAGCAGTACTTC
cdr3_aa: CASSEYLSEQYF

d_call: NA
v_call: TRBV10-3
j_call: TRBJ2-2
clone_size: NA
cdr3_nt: TGTGCCATCAGTGCGACAGTTACCGGGGAGCTGTTTTTT
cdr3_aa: CAISATVTGELFF

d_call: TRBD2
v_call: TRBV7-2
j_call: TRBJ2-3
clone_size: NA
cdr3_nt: TGTGCCAGCAGCGCGACAGCGGGAACAGATACGCAGTATTTT
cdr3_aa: CASSATAGTDTQYF

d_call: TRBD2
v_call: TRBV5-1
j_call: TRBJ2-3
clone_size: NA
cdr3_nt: TGCGCCAGCAGCCCGGGACTATCTGCAGATACGCAGTATTTT
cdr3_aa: CASSPGLSADTQYF

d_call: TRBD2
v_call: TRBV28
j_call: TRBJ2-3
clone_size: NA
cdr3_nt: TGTGCCATTAGCGGGAGTAGAGATACGCAGTATTTT
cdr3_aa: CAISGSRDTQYF

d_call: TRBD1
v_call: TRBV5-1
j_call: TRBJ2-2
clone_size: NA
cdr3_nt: TGCGCCAGCAGCTTGGAAGGACAGGTAGCCGGGGAGCTGTTTTTT
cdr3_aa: CASSLEGQVAGELFF

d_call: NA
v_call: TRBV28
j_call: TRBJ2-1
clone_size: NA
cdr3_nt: TGTGCCAGCAGTTTGGTTCAGGGGATCCCCCTGAGCTCCTACAATGAGCAGTTCTTC
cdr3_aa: CASSLVQGIPLSSYNEQFF

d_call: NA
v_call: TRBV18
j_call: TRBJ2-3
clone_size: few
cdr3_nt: TGTGCCAGCTCATATGGCTCAGGGCGCACAGATACGCAGTATTTT
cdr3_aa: CASSYGSGRTDTQYF

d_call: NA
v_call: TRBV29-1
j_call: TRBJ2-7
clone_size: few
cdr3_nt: TGCAGCGCAGGCGGGACAGACACCTACGAGCAGTACTTC
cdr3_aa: CSAGGTDTYEQYF

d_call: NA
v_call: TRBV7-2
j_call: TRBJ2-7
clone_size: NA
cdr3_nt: TGTGCCAGCAGCCTCCTACCGACAGAGTACTACGAGCAGTACTTC
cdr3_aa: CASSLLPTEYYEQYF

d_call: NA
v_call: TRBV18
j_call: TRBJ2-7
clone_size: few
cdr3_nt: TGTGCCAGCTCACCACCACAGGGACTCGAGCAGTACTTC
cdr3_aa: CASSPPQGLEQYF

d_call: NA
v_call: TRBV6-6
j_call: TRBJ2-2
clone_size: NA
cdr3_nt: TGTGCCAGCAGTCATACTAGCCACCCGCTCGGGGAGCTGTTTTTT
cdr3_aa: CASSHTSHPLGELFF

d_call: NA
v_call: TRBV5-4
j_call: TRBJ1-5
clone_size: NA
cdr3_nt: TGTGCCAGCAGCATCGACACTAGCAATCAGCCCCAGCATTTT
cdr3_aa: CASSIDTSNQPQHF

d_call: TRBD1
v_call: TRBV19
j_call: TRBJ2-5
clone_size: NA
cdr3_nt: TGTGCCAGTAGTCCCGGACAGGGACTAGAGACCCAGTACTTC
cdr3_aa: CASSPGQGLETQYF

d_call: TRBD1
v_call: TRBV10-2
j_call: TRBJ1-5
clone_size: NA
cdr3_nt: TGCGCCAGCAGTGGGACAGGGGGCGGGCAGCCCCAGCATTTT
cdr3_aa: CASSGTGGGQPQHF

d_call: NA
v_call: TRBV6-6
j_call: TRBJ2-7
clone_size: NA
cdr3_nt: TGTGCCAGCAGTCAGGGGTCCGAGCAGTACTTC
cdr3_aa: CASSQGSEQYF